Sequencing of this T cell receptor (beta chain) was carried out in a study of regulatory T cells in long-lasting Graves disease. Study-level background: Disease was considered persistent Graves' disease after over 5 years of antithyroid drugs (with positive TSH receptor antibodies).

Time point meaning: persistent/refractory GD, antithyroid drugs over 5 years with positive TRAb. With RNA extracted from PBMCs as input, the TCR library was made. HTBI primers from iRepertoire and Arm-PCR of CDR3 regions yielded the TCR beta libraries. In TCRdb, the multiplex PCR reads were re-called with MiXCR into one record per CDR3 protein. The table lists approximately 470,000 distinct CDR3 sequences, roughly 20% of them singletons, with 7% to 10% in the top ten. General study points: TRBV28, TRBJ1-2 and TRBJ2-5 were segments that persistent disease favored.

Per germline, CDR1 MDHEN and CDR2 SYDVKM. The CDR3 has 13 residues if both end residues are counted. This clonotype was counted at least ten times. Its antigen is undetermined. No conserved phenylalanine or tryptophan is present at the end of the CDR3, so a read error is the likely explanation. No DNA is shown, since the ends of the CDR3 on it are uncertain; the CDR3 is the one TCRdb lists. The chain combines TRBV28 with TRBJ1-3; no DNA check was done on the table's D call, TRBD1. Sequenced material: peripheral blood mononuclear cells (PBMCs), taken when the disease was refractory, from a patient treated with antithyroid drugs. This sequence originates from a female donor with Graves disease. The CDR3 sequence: CASSSRDVQGPWV.